A single sample is the source of the 26 T cell receptor beta chains below, sequenced in a study of cytomegalovirus exposure and HLA in healthy donors (TCRdb year 2017). Receptors were amplified or captured by the immunoSEQ multiplex PCR assay. A mixture of 60 forward primers for TCR Vbeta segments and 13 reverse primers for TCR Jbeta segments was used in the multiplex PCR. Not all clones reach the TCRdb copy of this immuneACCESS table, which keeps in-frame sequences only. Checked studies attribute under half of the gap to unresolved V genes and leave the rest unexplained. This sample comprises some 160,000 clones, roughly 79% of them detected only once. The ten largest clones add up to roughly 1.6% of the sample. The sequenced sample consisted of PBMCs. These receptors all come from a man between 35 and 55 years old in good health and CMV-seronegative.

The chain recombines TRBV4-2 with TRBJ2-3, with TRBD1 matching 8 bases. The CDR3 contains 16 residues. From germline, CDR1 is LGHNA and CDR2 YNFKEQ. After removal of 4 bases from V and 0 bases from J, the junction contained 6 bases not matched to a gene. The CDR3 here is CASSPGQGLSTDTQYF. The CDR3 DNA reads TGTGCCAGCAGCCCCGGACAGGGCCTTAGCACAGATACGCAGTATTTT.

CDR3 protein: CASSWIGVPRDSEQFF. Here the CDR3 DNA reads TGTGCCAGCAGCTGGATTGGGGTACCCCGGGATAGTGAGCAGTTCTTC. The chain couples TRBV7-8 to TRBJ2-1, with TRBD2 as a possible D gene (5 bases). V lost 4 bases to trimming and J lost 9 bases, with 22 bases between them. There are 16 residues in the CDR3. Germline V CDR1 and CDR2: SGHVS, FQNEAQ.

V usage is TRBV11-2 and J usage is TRBJ2-3; TRBD2 agrees at 13 bases. The CDR3 runs 17 residues. Germline lookup yields CDR1 SGHAT and CDR2 FQNNGV. Trimming at V came to 4 bases and at J to 2 bases, leaving 6 bases not matched to a gene. CDR3: CASSSGLAGTFTDTQYF. In DNA, the CDR3 is TGTGCCAGCAGCTCGGGACTAGCGGGGACTTTCACAGATACGCAGTATTTT.

This clone was seen a few times. This chain uses TRBV27 with TRBJ1-6, with TRBD1 as a possible D gene (6 bases). CDR1 MNHEY and CDR2 SMNVEV come from the germline V gene (reference sequence). The CDR3 totals 17 residues. V gave up 3 bases and J gave up 0 bases, with 12 bases separating them. The CDR3, as DNA: TGTGCCAGCAGTTTCCGGGCCAGGGGCTCCTATAATTCACCCCTCCACTTT. Amino acids: CASSFRARGSYNSPLHF.

This sequence joins TRBV5-1 and TRBJ2-7; 11 bases are a match to TRBD1. This CDR3 is built from 14 residues. J lost 4 bases, V lost 4 bases, and 4 bases had no gene match. Germline lookup yields CDR1 SGHRS and CDR2 YFSETQ. CDR3: CASSPGTGGYEQYV. The CDR3 DNA follows: TGCGCCAGCAGCCCCGGGACAGGGGGTTACGAGCAGTACGTC.

The chain uses TRBV9 and TRBJ2-7; TRBD2 is a possible D gene (6 bases). The CDR3 consists of 15 residues. V was clipped by 3 bases and J by 3 bases, with 16 bases between them. CDR1 and CDR2 from the germline V gene are SGDLS and YYNGEE. Written as DNA, the CDR3 is TGTGCCAGCAGCGCCGGGACTCAGGACATCTACGAGCAGTACTTC. Residues: CASSAGTQDIYEQYF.

The chain employs TRBV6-1 and TRBJ2-7; D not resolved. CDR3 size: 13 residues. Germline V gene lookup returns CDR1 MNHNS and CDR2 SASEGT. V lost 6 bases and J 2 bases, leaving 11 bases between the germline ends. The CDR3 DNA follows: TGTGCCAGCAGATTGAGGTCAGCCTACGAGCAGTACTTC. Protein: CASRLRSAYEQYF.

This chain uses TRBV9 with TRBJ1-4; D not certain. The V gene's germline CDR1 is SGDLS and CDR2 YYNGEE. The V end lost 2 bases, the J end lost 8 bases, and 13 bases lay between the germline ends. The CDR3 has 14 amino acids. The DNA for the CDR3 is TGTGCCAGCAGCGTGTCCCCCGCGGAAGAAAAACTGTTTTTT. Translated, it gives CASSVSPAEEKLFF.

This chain joins TRBV5-1 and TRBJ2-2; unclear D gene. V shed 0 bases and J shed 4 bases, with 10 bases lying between them. The CDR3 is 15 residues long. Germline CDR1 is SGHRS and CDR2 is YFSETQ. For the CDR3, the DNA is TGCGCCAGCAGCTTGGGGCAGATCACCACCGGGGAGCTGTTTTTT. This sequence encodes CASSLGQITTGELFF.

This chain uses TRBV28 with TRBJ1-4; the match to TRBD1 covers 7 bases. Germline V lookup: CDR1 MDHEN, CDR2 SYDVKM. This CDR3 is 15 amino acids long. With 2 bases clipped from V and 8 bases from J, the junction kept 8 bases outside the gene matches. The CDR3 here is CASSLVGQGDEKLFF. The CDR3 DNA sequence: TGTGCCAGCAGTTTAGTAGGGCAGGGGGACGAAAAACTGTTTTTT.

V gene TRBV5-5 combines with J gene TRBJ2-1, with 10 positions matching TRBD2. V lost 6 bases to trimming and J lost 6 bases; unmatched junction nucleotides: 9. Germline lookup yields CDR1 SGHKS and CDR2 YYEKEE (reference sequence). CDR3 length: 15 amino acids. The CDR3 sequence: CASKAGAGGGNEQFF. CDR3 bases: TGTGCCAGCAAGGCAGGAGCGGGAGGGGGCAATGAGCAGTTCTTC.

The chain links TRBV19 to TRBJ2-7; 12 positions match TRBD2. The CDR3 runs to 15 residues. Germline CDR1 and CDR2: LNHDA and SQIVND (reference sequence). Losses at the gene ends were 2 bases for V and 5 bases for J; bases not matched to a gene: 4. The CDR3 reads CASSITSGRTNEQYF. CDR3 bases: TGTGCCAGTAGTATAACTAGCGGGAGGACTAACGAGCAGTACTTC.

The CDR3 DNA is TGTGCCAGTAGTTCGGACAGAAGCACCGGGGAGCTGTTTTTT. Its protein product is CASSSDRSTGELFF. This chain connects TRBV19 to TRBJ2-2, with D possibly TRBD1 on 6 matching bases. V was shortened by 5 bases and J by 4 bases, with 11 bases between the two germline ends. The CDR3 runs 14 residues. Per the germline V gene, CDR1 is LNHDA and CDR2 is SQIVND (reference sequence).

The chain links TRBV5-1 to TRBJ2-5; 14 positions agree with TRBD2. Trimming at V came to 4 bases and at J to 2 bases, leaving 4 bases not matched to a gene. The germline CDR1 and CDR2 sequences are SGHRS and YFSETQ. This CDR3 contains 16 residues. The CDR3 spells CASSGGLAGVQETQYF. In DNA, the CDR3 is TGCGCCAGCAGCGGGGGACTAGCGGGAGTTCAAGAGACCCAGTACTTC.

CDR3 loop: CASSQTLAGGAGHEQFF. The DNA of the CDR3 is TGTGCCAGCTCTCAGACGTTAGCGGGAGGCGCCGGGCATGAGCAGTTCTTC. The chain links TRBV2 to TRBJ2-1; TRBD2 matches 10 bases. The CDR3 contains 17 residues. Trimming at V came to 8 bases and at J to 8 bases, leaving 18 bases not matched to a gene. Germline CDR1 and CDR2: SNHLY and FYNNEI.

The chain employs TRBV28 and TRBJ2-3; 16 positions agree with TRBD2. V gave up 4 bases and J gave up 0 bases; unmatched junction bases: 4. This CDR3 comprises 18 residues. Germline CDR1 reads MDHEN; CDR2 reads SYDVKM. The CDR3 loop reads CASSWPGLAGGSTDTQYF. CDR3 in DNA: TGTGCCAGCAGTTGGCCGGGACTAGCGGGAGGGAGCACAGATACGCAGTATTTT.

V is TRBV15 and J is TRBJ2-3; D may be TRBD1 (6 bases). Looked up from germline, CDR1 is LNHNV and CDR2 is YYDKDF (reference sequence). This CDR3 has 14 residues. Trimming cost V 6 bases and J 1 base, with 11 bases left between them. The CDR3 nucleotides are TGTGCCACCAGAGGGGGTCTTGGCACAGATACGCAGTATTTT. It codes for CATRGGLGTDTQYF. Together with reference TRBV15 and TRBJ2-3, the CDR3 gives the full variable domain: DAMVIQNPRYQVTQFGKPVTLSCSQTLNHNVMYWYQQKSSQAPKLLFHYYDKDFNNEADTPDNFQSRRPNTSFCFLDIRSPGLGDTAMYLCATRGGLGTDTQYFGPGTRLTVL.

This chain links TRBV5-1 with TRBJ1-4, with 9 bases matching TRBD1. Germline CDR1 and CDR2: SGHRS and YFSETQ. Trimming took 0 bases from V and 7 from J; bases not matched to a gene: 1. The CDR3 loop spans 14 amino acids. This CDR3 reads CASSLATGGEKLFF. For the CDR3, the DNA is TGCGCCAGCAGCTTGGCGACAGGGGGTGAAAAACTGTTTTTT.

This chain links TRBV28 with TRBJ2-7; 7 nucleotides match TRBD1. CDR1 and CDR2 (germline): MDHEN, SYDVKM. V shed 3 bases, J shed 3 bases, and the junction held 2 bases outside the gene matches. The CDR3 is 13 amino acids. The CDR3 is CASSFGTVYEQYF. The CDR3, as DNA: TGTGCCAGCAGTTTCGGGACAGTCTACGAGCAGTACTTC.

This chain uses TRBV27 with TRBJ1-5; no clear D gene. This CDR3 has 14 amino acids. Trimming pared 8 bases from V and 2 bases from J, leaving 13 bases between. Germline CDR1 MNHEY, CDR2 SMNVEV (reference sequence). Written as DNA, the CDR3 is TGTGCCAGCTCTCGGGAGGAGGGCAATCAGCCCCAGCATTTT. Translation gives CASSREEGNQPQHF.

The gene calls are TRBV11-3 and TRBJ2-2; D is perhaps TRBD2 (6 bases). The V end was cut by 1 base, the J end by 3 bases, with 9 bases between. The CDR3 extends over 15 amino acids. The V gene's germline CDR1 is SGHNT and CDR2 YENEEA. The CDR3 sequence is CASSLGIADTGELFF. Written as DNA, the CDR3 is TGTGCCAGCAGCTTAGGTATAGCGGACACCGGGGAGCTGTTTTTT.

This chain connects TRBV4-2 to TRBJ2-7, with 13 bases matching TRBD2. V was pared by 0 bases and J by 0 bases, with 23 bases of the junction left unmatched. This CDR3 is built from 24 residues. Per the germline V gene, CDR1 is LGHNA and CDR2 is YNFKEQ. This CDR3 is CASSQESDKATSGREPFLSYEQYF. CDR3 DNA sequence: TGTGCCAGCAGCCAAGAGTCGGACAAAGCAACTAGCGGGAGGGAACCTTTCCTCTCCTACGAGCAGTACTTC.

This rearrangement joins TRBV29-1 to TRBJ2-7; D might be TRBD2 (7 bases). The CDR3 length is 16 residues. V dropped 7 bases and J dropped 5 bases, with 27 bases sitting between them. Germline V lookup: CDR1 SQVTM, CDR2 ANQGSEA. The CDR3 sequence: CSEGGGLLDYGHEQYV. The CDR3 nucleotides are TGCAGCGAGGGGGGGGGACTGTTGGACTACGGGCACGAGCAGTACGTC.

A remark on this clone: This sample includes further DNA sequences coding for the same CDR3. The V gene is TRBV7-6, the J gene TRBJ2-5, with TRBD2 identical over 9 bases. This CDR3 is built from 14 residues. Germline V gene lookup returns CDR1 SGHVS and CDR2 FNYEAQ. J was trimmed by 1 base and V by 3 bases; bases with no gene match: 0. The CDR3 is CASSLGLAQETQYF. CDR3 DNA: TGTGCCAGCAGCTTGGGACTAGCCCAAGAGACCCAGTACTTC.

The CDR3 spells CASSASGQGWHEQFF. Here the CDR3 DNA reads TGTGCCAGCAGCGCCTCCGGACAGGGATGGCATGAGCAGTTCTTC. V usage is TRBV9 and J usage is TRBJ2-1, with 8 bases fitting TRBD1. This CDR3 region has 15 residues. The germline V gene encodes CDR1 SGDLS and CDR2 YYNGEE. J lost 8 bases, V lost 3 bases, and 10 bases had no gene match.

The chain combines TRBV28 with TRBJ1-2; D may be TRBD1 (5 bases). Germline V gene sequence: CDR1 MDHEN, CDR2 SYDVKM. The length of the CDR3 is 18 residues. Trimming left V 6 bases short and J 1 base short, with 24 bases between. CDR3 nucleotide sequence: TGTGCCAGCAGCTCTTCCTCCTCGGACAACATTTTTAACTATGGCTACACCTTC. This sequence encodes CASSSSSSDNIFNYGYTF.